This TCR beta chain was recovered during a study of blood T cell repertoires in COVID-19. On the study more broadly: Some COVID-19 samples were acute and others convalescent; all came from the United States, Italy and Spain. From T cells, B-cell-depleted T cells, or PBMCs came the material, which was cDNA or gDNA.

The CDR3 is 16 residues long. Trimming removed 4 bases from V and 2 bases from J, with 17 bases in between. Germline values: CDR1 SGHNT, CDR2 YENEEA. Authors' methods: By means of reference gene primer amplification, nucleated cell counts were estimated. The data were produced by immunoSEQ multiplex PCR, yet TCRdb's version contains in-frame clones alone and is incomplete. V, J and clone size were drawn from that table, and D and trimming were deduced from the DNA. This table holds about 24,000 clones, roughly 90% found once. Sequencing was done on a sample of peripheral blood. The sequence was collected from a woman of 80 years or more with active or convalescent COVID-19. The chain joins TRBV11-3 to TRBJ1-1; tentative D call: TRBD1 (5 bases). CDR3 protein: CASSSGTTWTNTEAFF. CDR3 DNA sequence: TGTGCCAGCAGCTCAGGAACCACCTGGACAAACACTGAAGCTTTCTTT.